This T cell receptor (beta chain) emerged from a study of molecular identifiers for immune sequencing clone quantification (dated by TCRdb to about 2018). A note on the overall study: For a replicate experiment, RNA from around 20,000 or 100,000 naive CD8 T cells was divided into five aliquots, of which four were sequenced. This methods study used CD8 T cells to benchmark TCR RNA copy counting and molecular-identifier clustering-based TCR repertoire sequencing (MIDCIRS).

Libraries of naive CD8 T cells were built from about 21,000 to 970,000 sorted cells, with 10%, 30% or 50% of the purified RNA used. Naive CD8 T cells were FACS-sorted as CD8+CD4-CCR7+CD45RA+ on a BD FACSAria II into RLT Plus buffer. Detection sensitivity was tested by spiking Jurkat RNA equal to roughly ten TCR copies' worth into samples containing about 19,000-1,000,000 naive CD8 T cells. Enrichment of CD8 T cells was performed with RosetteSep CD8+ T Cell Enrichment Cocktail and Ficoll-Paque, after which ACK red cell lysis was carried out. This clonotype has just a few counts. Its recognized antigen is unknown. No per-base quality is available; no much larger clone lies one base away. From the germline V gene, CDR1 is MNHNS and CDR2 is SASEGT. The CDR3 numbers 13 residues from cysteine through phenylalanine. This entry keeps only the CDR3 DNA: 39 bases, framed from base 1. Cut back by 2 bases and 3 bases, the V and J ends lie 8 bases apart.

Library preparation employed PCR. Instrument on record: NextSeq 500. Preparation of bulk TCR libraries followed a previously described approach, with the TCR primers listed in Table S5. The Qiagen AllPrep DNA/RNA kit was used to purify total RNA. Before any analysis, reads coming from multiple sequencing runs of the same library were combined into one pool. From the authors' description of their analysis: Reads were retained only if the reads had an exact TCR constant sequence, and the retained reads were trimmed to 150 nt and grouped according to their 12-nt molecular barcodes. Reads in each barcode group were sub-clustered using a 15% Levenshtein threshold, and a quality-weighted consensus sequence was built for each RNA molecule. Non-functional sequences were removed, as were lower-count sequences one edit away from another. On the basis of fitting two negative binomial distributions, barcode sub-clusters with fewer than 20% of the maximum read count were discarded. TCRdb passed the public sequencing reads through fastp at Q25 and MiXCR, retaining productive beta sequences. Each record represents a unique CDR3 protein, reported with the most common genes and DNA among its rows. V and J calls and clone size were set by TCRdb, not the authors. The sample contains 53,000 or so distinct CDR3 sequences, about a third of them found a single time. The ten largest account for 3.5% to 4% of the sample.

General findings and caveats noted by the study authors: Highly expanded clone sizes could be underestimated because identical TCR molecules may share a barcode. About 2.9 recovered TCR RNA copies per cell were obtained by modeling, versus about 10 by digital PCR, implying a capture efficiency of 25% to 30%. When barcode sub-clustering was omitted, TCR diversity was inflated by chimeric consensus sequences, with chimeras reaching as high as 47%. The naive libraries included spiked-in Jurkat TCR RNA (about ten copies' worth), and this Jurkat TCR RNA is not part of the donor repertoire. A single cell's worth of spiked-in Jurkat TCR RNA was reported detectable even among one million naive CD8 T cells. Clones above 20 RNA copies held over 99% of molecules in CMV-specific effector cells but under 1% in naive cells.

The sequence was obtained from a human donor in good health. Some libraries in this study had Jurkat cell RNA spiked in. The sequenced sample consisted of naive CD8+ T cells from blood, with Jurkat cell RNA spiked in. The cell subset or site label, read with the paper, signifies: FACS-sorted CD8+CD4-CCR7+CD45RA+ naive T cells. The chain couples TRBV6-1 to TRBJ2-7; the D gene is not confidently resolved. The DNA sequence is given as TGTGCCAGCAGTGAAAGTTGGGACTACGAGCAGTACTTC. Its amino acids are CASSESWDYEQYF.